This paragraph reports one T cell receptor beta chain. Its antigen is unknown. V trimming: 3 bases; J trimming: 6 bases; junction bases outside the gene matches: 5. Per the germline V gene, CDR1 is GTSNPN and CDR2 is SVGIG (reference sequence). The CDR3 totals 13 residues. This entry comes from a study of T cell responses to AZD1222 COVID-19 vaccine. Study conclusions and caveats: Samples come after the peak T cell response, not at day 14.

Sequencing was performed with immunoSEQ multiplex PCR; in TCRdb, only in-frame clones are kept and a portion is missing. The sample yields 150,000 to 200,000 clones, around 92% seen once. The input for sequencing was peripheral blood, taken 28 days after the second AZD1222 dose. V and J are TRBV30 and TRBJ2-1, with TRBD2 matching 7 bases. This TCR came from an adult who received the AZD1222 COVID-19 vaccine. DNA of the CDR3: TGTGCCTGGAGAAATGGGGGGGGCAATGAGCAGTTCTTC. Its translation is CAWRNGGGNEQFF.